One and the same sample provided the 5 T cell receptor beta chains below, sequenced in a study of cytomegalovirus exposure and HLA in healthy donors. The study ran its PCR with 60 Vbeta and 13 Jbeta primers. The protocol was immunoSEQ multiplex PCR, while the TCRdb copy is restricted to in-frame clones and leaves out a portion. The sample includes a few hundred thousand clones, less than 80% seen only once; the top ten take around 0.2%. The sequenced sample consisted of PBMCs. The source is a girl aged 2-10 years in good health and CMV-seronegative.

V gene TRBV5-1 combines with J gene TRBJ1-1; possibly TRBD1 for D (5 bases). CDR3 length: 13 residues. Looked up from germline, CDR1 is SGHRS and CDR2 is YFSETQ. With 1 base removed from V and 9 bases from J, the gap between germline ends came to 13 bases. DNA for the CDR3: TGCGCCAGCAGCTTGACGGGGGGTACTAAAGCTTTCTTT. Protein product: CASSLTGGTKAFF.

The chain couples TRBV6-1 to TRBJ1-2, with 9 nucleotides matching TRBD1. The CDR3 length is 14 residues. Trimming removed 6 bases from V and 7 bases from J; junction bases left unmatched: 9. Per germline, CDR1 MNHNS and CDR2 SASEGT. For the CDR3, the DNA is TGTGCCAGCAGGAATACAGGGGGCCGTGGTGGCTACACCTTC. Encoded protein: CASRNTGGRGGYTF.

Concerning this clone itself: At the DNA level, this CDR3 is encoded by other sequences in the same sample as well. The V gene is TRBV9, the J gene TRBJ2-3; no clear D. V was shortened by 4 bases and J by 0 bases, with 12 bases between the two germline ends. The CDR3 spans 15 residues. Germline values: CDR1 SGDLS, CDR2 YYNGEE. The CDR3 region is CASSPRGGSTDTQYF. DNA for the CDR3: TGTGCCAGCAGCCCCCGTGGCGGTAGCACAGATACGCAGTATTTT.

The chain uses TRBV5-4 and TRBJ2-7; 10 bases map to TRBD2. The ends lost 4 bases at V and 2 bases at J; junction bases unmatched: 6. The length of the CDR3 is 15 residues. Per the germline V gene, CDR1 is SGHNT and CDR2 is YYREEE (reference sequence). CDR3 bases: TGTGCCAGCAGCCTGACCGGGACTAGCGCCTACGAGCAGTACTTC. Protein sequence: CASSLTGTSAYEQYF.

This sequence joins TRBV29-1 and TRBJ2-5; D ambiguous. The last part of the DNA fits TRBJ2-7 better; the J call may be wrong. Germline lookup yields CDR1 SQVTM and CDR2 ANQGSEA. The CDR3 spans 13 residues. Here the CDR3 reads CSVASVAVSEQYF. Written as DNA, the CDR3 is TGCAGCGTTGCTTCCGTGGCAGTGAGCGAGCAGTACTTC.